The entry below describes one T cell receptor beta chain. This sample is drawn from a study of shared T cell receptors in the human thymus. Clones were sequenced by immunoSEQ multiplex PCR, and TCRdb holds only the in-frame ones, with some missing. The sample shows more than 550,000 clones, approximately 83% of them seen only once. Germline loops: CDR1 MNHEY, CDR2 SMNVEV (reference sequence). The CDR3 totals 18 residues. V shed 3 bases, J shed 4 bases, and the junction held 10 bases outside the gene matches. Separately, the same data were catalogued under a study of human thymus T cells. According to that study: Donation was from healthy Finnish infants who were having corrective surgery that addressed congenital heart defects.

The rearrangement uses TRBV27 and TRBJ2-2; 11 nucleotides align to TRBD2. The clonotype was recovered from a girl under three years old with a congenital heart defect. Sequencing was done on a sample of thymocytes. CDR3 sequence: CASSFPPLAGGPTGELFF. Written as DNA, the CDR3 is TGTGCCAGCAGTTTTCCGCCTCTAGCGGGGGGACCCACCGGGGAGCTGTTTTTT.